One sample yielded the 6 T cell receptor beta chains listed below, sequenced in a study of cytomegalovirus exposure and HLA in healthy donors. A multiplex PCR was run with 60 Vbeta primers and 13 Jbeta primers. The method was immunoSEQ multiplex PCR; TCRdb's version includes in-frame clones alone and lacks a portion of them. This sample's clone table lists tens of thousands of clones. The sample was PBMCs. The origin of the receptors is a man aged 18-30 years in good health and CMV-seropositive.

The CDR3 DNA sequence: TGTGCCAGCCAGCGACTATCTCTGCTAAATGAGCAGTTCTTC. Amino acid sequence: CASQRLSLLNEQFF. This chain connects TRBV6-1 to TRBJ2-1; TRBD2 is a possible D gene (5 bases). CDR3 size: 14 residues. Trimming left V 8 bases short and J 7 bases short, with 18 bases between. The germline gives CDR1 MNHNS, CDR2 SASEGT.

The CDR3 region has the DNA TGTGCCAGCGCCCAGACAGTCACCGGGGAGCTGTTTTTT. It codes for CASAQTVTGELFF. This chain connects TRBV9 to TRBJ2-2; tentative D call: TRBD1 (5 bases). Trimming left V 7 bases short and J 4 bases short, with 11 bases between. Germline CDR1 SGDLS, CDR2 YYNGEE. CDR3 length: 13 residues. Full variable domain (remainder filled in from reference TRBV9 and TRBJ2-2): DSGVTQTPKHLITATGQRVTLRCSPRSGDLSVYWYQQSLDQGLQFLIQYYNGEERAKGNILERFSAQQFPDLHSELNLSSLELGDSALYFCASAQTVTGELFFGEGSRLTVL.

The chain has TRBV7-2 and TRBJ2-1; the D is unclear. Trimming left V 5 bases short and J 7 bases short, with 12 bases between. This CDR3 comprises 13 residues. The germline V gene has CDR1 SGHTA and CDR2 FQGNSA. Written as DNA, the CDR3 is TGTGCCAGCAGCCCCCCCGTCCTTAATGAGCAGTTCTTC. Its translation: CASSPPVLNEQFF.

The chain combines TRBV2 with TRBJ2-7; maybe TRBD1 (6 bases). The V gene's germline CDR1 is SNHLY and CDR2 FYNNEI. V shed 9 bases and J shed 0 bases, with 15 bases lying between them. The CDR3 consists of 14 residues. CDR3 loop: CARSRTAGSYEQYF. The CDR3 bases are TGTGCCAGGAGTCGGACAGCCGGCTCCTACGAGCAGTACTTC.

V and J are TRBV15 and TRBJ2-7; a weak D match, TRBD1 (6 bases). CDR3 length: 13 residues. CDR1 is LNHNV, CDR2 YYDKDF, per germline (reference sequence). The V gene lost 1 base and the J gene lost 5 bases, with 9 bases spanning the gap. The CDR3 protein is CATSRGNRDEQYF. The CDR3 region has the DNA TGTGCCACCAGCAGAGGGAACAGGGACGAGCAGTACTTC.

This chain joins TRBV4-1 and TRBJ2-3, with TRBD2 identical over 8 bases. Trimming at V came to 4 bases and at J to 1 base, leaving 7 bases not matched to a gene. CDR1 and CDR2 from the germline V gene are MGHRA and YSYEKL. This CDR3 has 16 residues. CDR3 sequence reads: CASSRPGGVGTDTQYF. DNA for the CDR3: TGCGCCAGCAGCCGCCCCGGGGGGGTTGGCACAGATACGCAGTATTTT.